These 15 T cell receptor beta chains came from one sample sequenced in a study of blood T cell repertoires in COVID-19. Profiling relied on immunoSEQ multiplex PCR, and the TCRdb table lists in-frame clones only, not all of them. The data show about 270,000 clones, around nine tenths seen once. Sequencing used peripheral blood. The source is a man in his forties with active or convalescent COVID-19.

The CDR3 here is CASSQGHLNTEAFF. The CDR3 nucleotides read TGTGCCAGCAGCCAAGGGCATCTGAACACTGAAGCTTTCTTT. J is TRBJ1-1 and V is TRBV4-2, with no clear D. With 1 base removed from V and 0 bases from J, the gap between germline ends came to 6 bases. The CDR3 length is 14 residues. Germline CDR1 LGHNA, CDR2 YNFKEQ.

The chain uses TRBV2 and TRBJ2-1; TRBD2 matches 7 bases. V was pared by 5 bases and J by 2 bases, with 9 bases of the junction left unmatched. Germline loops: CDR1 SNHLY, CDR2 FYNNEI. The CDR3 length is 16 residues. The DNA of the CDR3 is TGTGCCAGCAGTCCCACGGGCGCGGGGGCCTACAATGAGCAGTTCTTC. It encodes CASSPTGAGAYNEQFF. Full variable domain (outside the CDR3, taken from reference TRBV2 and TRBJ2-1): EPEVTQTPSHQVTQMGQEVILRCVPISNHLYFYWYRQILGQKVEFLVSFYNNEISEKSEIFDDQFSVERPDGSNFTLKIRSTKLEDSAMYFCASSPTGAGAYNEQFFGPGTRLTVL.

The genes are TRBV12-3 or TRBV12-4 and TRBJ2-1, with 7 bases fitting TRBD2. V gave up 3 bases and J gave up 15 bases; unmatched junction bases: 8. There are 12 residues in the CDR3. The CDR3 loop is CASSFRWGGWFF. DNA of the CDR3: TGTGCCAGCAGTTTTAGGTGGGGGGGGTGGTTCTTC.

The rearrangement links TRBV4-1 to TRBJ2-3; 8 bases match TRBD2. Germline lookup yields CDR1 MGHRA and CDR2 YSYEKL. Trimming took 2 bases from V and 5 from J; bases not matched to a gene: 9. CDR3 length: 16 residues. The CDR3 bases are TGCGCCAGCAGCCAAAATAGCGGGGCCGGGAAAGATACGCAGTATTTT. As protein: CASSQNSGAGKDTQYF.

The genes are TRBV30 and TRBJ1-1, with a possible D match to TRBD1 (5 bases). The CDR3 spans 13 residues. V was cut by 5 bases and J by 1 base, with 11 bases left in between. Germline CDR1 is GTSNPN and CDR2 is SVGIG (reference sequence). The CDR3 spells CAWATATNTEAFF. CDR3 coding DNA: TGTGCCTGGGCGACAGCTACGAACACTGAAGCTTTCTTT.

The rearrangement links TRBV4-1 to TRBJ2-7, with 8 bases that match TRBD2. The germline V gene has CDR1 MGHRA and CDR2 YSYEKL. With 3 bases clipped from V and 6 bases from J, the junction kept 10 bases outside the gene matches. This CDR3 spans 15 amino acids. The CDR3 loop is CASSHTGGQIGEQYF. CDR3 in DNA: TGCGCCAGCAGCCATACGGGGGGGCAAATCGGCGAGCAGTACTTC.

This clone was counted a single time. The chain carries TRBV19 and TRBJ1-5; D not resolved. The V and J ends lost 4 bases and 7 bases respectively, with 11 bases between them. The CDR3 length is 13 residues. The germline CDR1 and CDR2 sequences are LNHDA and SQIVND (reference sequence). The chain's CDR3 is CASSNGGGQPQHF. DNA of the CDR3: TGTGCCAGTAGTAACGGAGGAGGACAGCCCCAGCATTTT.

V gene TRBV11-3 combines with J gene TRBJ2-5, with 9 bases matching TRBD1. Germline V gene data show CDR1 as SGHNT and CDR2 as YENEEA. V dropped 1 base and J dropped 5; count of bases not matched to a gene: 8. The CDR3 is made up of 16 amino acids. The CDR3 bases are TGTGCCAGCAGCTTAGTCGGTGAGGGACAGGGTGAGACCCAGTACTTC. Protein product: CASSLVGEGQGETQYF.

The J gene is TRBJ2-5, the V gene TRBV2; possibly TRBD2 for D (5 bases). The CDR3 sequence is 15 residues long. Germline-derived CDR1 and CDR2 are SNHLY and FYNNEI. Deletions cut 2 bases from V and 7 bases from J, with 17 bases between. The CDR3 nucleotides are TGTGCCAGCAGTGAATCCGAGGGAACTTATGCGACCCAGTACTTC. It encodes CASSESEGTYATQYF. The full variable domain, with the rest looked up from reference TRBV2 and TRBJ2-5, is EPEVTQTPSHQVTQMGQEVILRCVPISNHLYFYWYRQILGQKVEFLVSFYNNEISEKSEIFDDQFSVERPDGSNFTLKIRSTKLEDSAMYFCASSESEGTYATQYFGPGTRLLVL.

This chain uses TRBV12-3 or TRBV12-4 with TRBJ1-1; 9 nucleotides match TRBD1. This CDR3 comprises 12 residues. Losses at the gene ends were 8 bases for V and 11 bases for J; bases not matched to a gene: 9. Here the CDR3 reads CASGTGSEDAFF. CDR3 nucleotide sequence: TGTGCCAGCGGGACAGGGAGTGAGGACGCTTTCTTT.

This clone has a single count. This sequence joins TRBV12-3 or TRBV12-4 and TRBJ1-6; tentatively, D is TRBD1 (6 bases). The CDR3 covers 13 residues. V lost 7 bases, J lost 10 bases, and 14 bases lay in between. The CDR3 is CASIHRVRSPLHF. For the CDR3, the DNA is TGTGCCAGCATCCACAGGGTAAGATCACCCCTCCACTTT.

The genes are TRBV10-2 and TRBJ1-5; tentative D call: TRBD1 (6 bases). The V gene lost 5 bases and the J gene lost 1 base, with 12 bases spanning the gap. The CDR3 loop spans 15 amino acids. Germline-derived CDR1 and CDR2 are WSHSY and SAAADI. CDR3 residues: CASSSPGESNQPQHF. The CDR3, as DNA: TGCGCCAGCAGTTCCCCAGGGGAGAGCAATCAGCCCCAGCATTTT.

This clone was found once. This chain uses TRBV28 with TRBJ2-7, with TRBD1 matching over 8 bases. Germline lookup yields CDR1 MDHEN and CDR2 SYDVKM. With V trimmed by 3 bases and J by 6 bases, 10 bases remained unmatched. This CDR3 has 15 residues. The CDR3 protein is CASSLRGQGRSEQYF. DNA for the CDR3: TGTGCCAGCAGTTTGAGAGGACAGGGAAGATCCGAGCAGTACTTC.

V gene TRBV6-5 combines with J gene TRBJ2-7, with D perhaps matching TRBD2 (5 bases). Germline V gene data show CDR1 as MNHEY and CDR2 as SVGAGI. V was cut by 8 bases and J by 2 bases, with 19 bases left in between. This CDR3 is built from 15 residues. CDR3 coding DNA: TGTGCCAGCGGCTGGCCCGGGAAGGCTCCCTACGAGCAGTACTTC. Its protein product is CASGWPGKAPYEQYF.

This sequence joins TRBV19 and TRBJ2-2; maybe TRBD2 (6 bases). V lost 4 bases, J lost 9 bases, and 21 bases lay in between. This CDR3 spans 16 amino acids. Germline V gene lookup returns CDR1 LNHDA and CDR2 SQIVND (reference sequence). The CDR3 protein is CASSNQVSEGTRELFF. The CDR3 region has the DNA TGTGCCAGTAGTAATCAGGTCTCGGAGGGAACTCGGGAGCTGTTTTTT.